These T cell receptor beta chains were read from a single sample in a study of CD8 T cells in ankylosing spondylitis. TCRdb itself ran the 5' RACE reads through MiXCR, one entry per CDR3 protein. The repertoire holds more than 600,000 distinct CDR3 sequences, with 15% to 20% as singletons. The sequenced sample consisted of blood, either unsorted or a sorted T cell fraction (not recorded which). The source is a male donor with ankylosing spondylitis. Both conserved end residues are part of each CDR3. The D gene is left open where the match is weak. Some rows mark clone size as missing; the rest say once, few, many or name a class of expanded clone.

len | abundance | j_gene | v_gene | d_gene | CDR3aa | CDR3nt
15 | few | TRBJ2-1 | TRBV12-3/TRBV12-4 | TRBD2 | CASSHRLAANNEQFF | TGTGCCAGCAGTCATAGACTAGCGGCCAACAATGAGCAGTTCTTC
15 | . | TRBJ2-1 | TRBV6-2/TRBV6-3 | TRBD2 | CASSYVASGTDEQFF | TGTGCCAGCAGTTACGTGGCTAGCGGGACCGATGAGCAGTTCTTC
16 | . | TRBJ2-1 | TRBV24-1 | TRBD1 | CATSDTRQGSYNEQFF | TGTGCCACCAGTGATACCCGACAGGGTTCCTACAATGAGCAGTTCTTC
15 | . | TRBJ2-7 | TRBV7-9 | TRBD1 | CASSPEDRALNEQYF | TGTGCCAGCAGCCCAGAAGACAGGGCTCTTAACGAGCAGTACTTC
14 | . | TRBJ2-4 | TRBV12-3/TRBV12-4 | . | CASSLVSGRINQYF | TGTGCCAGCAGTTTGGTTAGCGGACGAATCAATCAGTACTTC
15 | few | TRBJ1-6 | TRBV27 | . | CASSLSRQFGSPLHF | TGTGCCAGCAGTTTATCGAGGCAGTTCGGTTCACCCCTCCACTTT
16 | . | TRBJ2-6 | TRBV12-3/TRBV12-4 | TRBD1 | CASSRGQGHEANVLTF | TGTGCCAGCAGCAGGGGACAGGGTCACGAGGCCAACGTCCTGACTTTC
13 | many | TRBJ2-7 | TRBV18 | TRBD1 | CASSGTGIDEQYF | TGTGCCAGCTCCGGGACAGGGATCGACGAGCAGTACTTC
13 | . | TRBJ2-7 | TRBV3-1 | . | CASSRGGLYEQYF | TGTGCCAGCAGTCGCGGGGGCCTCTACGAGCAGTACTTC
14 | . | TRBJ1-5 | TRBV27 | . | CASSQRSGVEPQHF | TGTGCCAGCAGTCAGAGAAGTGGGGTTGAGCCCCAGCATTTT
13 | . | TRBJ2-5 | TRBV20-1 | . | CSAGPGQQETQYF | TGCAGTGCTGGGCCGGGACAACAAGAGACCCAGTACTTC
15 | . | TRBJ2-3 | TRBV28 | TRBD1 | CASKTPGTGTDTQYF | TGTGCCAGCAAGACTCCCGGGACAGGAACAGATACGCAGTATTTT
14 | once | TRBJ2-7 | TRBV7-2 | . | CASSLAAAAYEQYF | TGTGCCAGCAGCTTAGCGGCGGCAGCCTACGAGCAGTACTTC
15 | . | TRBJ1-2 | TRBV7-2 | TRBD1 | CASSLRQGLNYGYTF | TGTGCCAGCAGCCTCAGACAGGGTTTGAACTATGGCTACACCTTC
15 | . | TRBJ2-7 | TRBV12-3/TRBV12-4 | TRBD2 | CASNGAGSPFYEQYF | TGTGCCAGCAACGGAGCGGGGTCACCCTTCTACGAGCAGTACTTC
16 | . | TRBJ2-1 | TRBV5-6 | TRBD2 | CASSRPATSGAGEQFF | TGTGCCAGCAGCCGGCCGGCGACTAGCGGGGCGGGGGAGCAGTTCTTC
19 | few | TRBJ2-2 | TRBV9 | . | CASSVATGSSAANTGELFF | .
14 | . | TRBJ2-7 | TRBV9 | . | CASSAVVAGDEQYF | TGTGCCAGCAGCGCGGTGGTAGCAGGGGACGAGCAGTACTTC
18 | . | TRBJ2-6 | TRBV5-1 | . | CASSLAISRGGGANVLTF | TGCGCCAGCAGCTTGGCCATAAGTAGGGGTGGTGGGGCCAACGTCCTGACTTTC
12 | few | TRBJ2-5 | TRBV12-3/TRBV12-4 | TRBD1 | CASSYRGETQYF | TGTGCCAGCAGTTACAGGGGGGAGACCCAGTACTTC
14 | . | TRBJ1-6 | TRBV3-1 | . | CASSQLSDGSPLHF | TGTGCCAGCAGCCAATTGTCAGACGGTTCACCCCTCCACTTT
14 | . | TRBJ2-1 | TRBV29-1 | . | CSGFGPYSYNEQFF | TGCAGCGGTTTCGGGCCTTACTCCTACAATGAGCAGTTCTTC
13 | few | TRBJ1-2 | TRBV27 | . | CASSLSEDYGYTF | TGTGCCAGCAGTTTATCGGAGGACTATGGCTACACCTTC
16 | . | TRBJ2-1 | TRBV20-1 | TRBD1 | CSARVSTGGIYNEQFF | TGCAGTGCTAGAGTTTCTACAGGGGGGATCTACAATGAGCAGTTCTTC
16 | few | TRBJ2-3 | TRBV6-2/TRBV6-3 | TRBD2 | CASSYLRGRAADTQYF | TGTGCCAGCAGTTACCTTCGCGGGAGGGCAGCAGATACGCAGTATTTT
15 | few | TRBJ2-1 | TRBV5-1 | . | CASSKTTELYNEQFF | TGCGCCAGCAGCAAAACTACTGAGCTTTACAATGAGCAGTTCTTC
15 | few | TRBJ2-3 | TRBV13 | . | CASSLGLQGPDTQYF | TGTGCCAGCAGCTTAGGCCTCCAGGGCCCAGATACGCAGTATTTT
15 | . | TRBJ2-6 | TRBV6-1 | . | CASSLHGTGANVLTF | TGTGCCAGCAGTCTCCATGGGACTGGGGCCAACGTCCTGACTTTC